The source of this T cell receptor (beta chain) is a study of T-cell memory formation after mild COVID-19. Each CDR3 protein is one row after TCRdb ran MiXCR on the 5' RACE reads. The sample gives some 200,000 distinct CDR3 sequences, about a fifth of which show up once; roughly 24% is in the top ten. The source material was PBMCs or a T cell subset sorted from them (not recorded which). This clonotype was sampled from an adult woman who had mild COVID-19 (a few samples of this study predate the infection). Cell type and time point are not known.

Here the CDR3 reads CASSELAGGPGTGELFF. DNA of the CDR3: TGTGCCAGCTCGGAACTGGCGGGAGGGCCGGGCACCGGGGAGCTGTTTTTT. V usage is TRBV6-4 and J usage is TRBJ2-2; 9 bases align to TRBD2. Germline CDR1 reads MRHNA; CDR2 reads SNTAGT. V dropped 8 bases and J dropped 4; count of bases not matched to a gene: 14. This CDR3 comprises 17 residues.